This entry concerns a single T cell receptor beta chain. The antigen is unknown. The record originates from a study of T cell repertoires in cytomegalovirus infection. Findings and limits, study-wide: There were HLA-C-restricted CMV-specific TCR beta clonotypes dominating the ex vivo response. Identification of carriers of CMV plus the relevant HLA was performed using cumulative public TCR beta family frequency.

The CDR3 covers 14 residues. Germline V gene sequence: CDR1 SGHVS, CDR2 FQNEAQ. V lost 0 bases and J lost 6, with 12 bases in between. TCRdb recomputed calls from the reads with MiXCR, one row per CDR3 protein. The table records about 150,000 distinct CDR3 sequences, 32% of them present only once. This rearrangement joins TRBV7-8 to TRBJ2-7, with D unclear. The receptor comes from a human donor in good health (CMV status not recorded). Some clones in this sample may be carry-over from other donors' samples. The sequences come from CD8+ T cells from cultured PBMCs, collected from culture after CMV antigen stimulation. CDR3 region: CASSLASLVLEQYF. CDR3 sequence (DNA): TGTGCCAGCAGCTTAGCATCGCTAGTACTCGAGCAGTACTTC. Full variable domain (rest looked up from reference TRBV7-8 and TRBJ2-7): GAGVSQSPRYKVAKRGQDVALRCDPISGHVSLFWYQQALGQGPEFLTYFQNEAQLDKSGLPSDRFFAERPEGSVSTLKIQRTQQEDSAVYLCASSLASLVLEQYFGPGTRLTVT.